These 8 T cell receptor beta chains were sequenced from one sample in a study of CD4 and CD8 cells across lung adenocarcinoma regions. TCRdb re-analysed the PCR reads in MiXCR, keeping a single row per CDR3 protein. The sample carries about 19,000 distinct CDR3 sequences, 54% recorded once. The specimen sequenced was CD8+ T cells from the center of a lung tumor. All receptors derive from a female donor with lung adenocarcinoma. The CD4 and CD8 labels of this study may be unreliable.

This clonotype appeared a few times. The chain combines TRBV2 with TRBJ1-5, with 7 bases fitting TRBD1. Trimming cost V 7 bases and J 6 bases; bases outside gene matches: 6. Germline CDR1 is SNHLY and CDR2 is FYNNEI. This CDR3 is built from 13 residues. CDR3 sequence: CASKDRTFQPQHF. CDR3 sequence (DNA): TGTGCCAGCAAGGACAGGACCTTTCAGCCCCAGCATTTT.

The chain recombines TRBV6-1 with TRBJ2-1; 8 nucleotides match TRBD1. The J call is in doubt because the DNA end fits TRBJ2-7 better. The germline gives CDR1 MNHNS, CDR2 SASEGT. There are 14 residues in the CDR3. The CDR3 coding sequence is TGTGCCAGCAGCCGGGACAGGACCCCCTACGAGCAGTACTTC. Translation gives CASSRDRTPYEQYF.

The sample holds one count of this clonotype. This chain uses TRBV6-1 with TRBJ2-3, with D possibly matching TRBD1 (6 bases). The DNA matches TRBJ2-5 better at its end, which makes the J call doubtful. The germline CDR1 and CDR2 sequences are MNHNS and SASEGT. There are 21 residues in the CDR3. DNA of the CDR3: TGTGCCAGCAGCTCTCTCACTTTCGAGGGGGATGGGGTCCATGACACAGATACCCAGTACTTC. Translating it yields CASSSLTFEGDGVHDTDTQYF.

This clonotype was observed many times. The chain joins TRBV7-6 to TRBJ2-1, with 7 bases lining up with TRBD2. The germline CDR1 and CDR2 sequences are SGHVS and FNYEAQ. The junction had 14 bases not matched to a gene; V was cut back by 6 bases and J by 6 bases. CDR3 length: 16 residues. The CDR3 bases are TGTGCCAGCAGACCCGTTGGGGGAGGGCCTTCCAATGAGCAGTTCTTC. Translating gives CASRPVGGGPSNEQFF.

The genes are TRBV7-2 and TRBJ2-4; 7 nucleotides match TRBD1. This CDR3 has 14 amino acids. Germline V gene sequence: CDR1 SGHTA, CDR2 FQGNSA. The V segment lost 5 bases and the J segment 6 bases; nucleotides outside the gene matches: 7. CDR3 sequence reads: CASSSRQGVNIQYF. Here the CDR3 DNA reads TGTGCCAGCAGCAGTCGACAGGGTGTAAACATTCAGTACTTC.

This chain links TRBV7-9 with TRBJ2-3, with D possibly TRBD2 on 6 matching bases. The germline V gene has CDR1 SEHNR and CDR2 FQNEAQ (reference sequence). The CDR3 is 12 amino acids. Trimming removed 5 bases at V and 11 bases at J, with 14 bases between. In DNA, the CDR3 is TGTGCCAGCAGCCAAAGGAGGGACGGGCAGTATTTT. Its protein product is CASSQRRDGQYF.

This clonotype showed up just once. V and J are TRBV6-1 and TRBJ2-1, with TRBD2 matching over 10 bases. The CDR3 has 17 residues. J lost 0 bases, V lost 3 bases, and 5 bases had no gene match. The germline V gene has CDR1 MNHNS and CDR2 SASEGT. The CDR3 DNA is TGTGCCAGCAGTGATATAGCGGGAGGAAACTCCTACAATGAGCAGTTCTTC. It yields the protein CASSDIAGGNSYNEQFF.

The CDR3 spells CASSLGAGGLATQYF. The CDR3 DNA sequence: TGTGCCAGCAGCTTAGGAGCGGGAGGGCTGGCTACGCAGTATTTT. V gene TRBV7-3 combines with J gene TRBJ2-3, with 10 nucleotides matching TRBD2. The CDR3 extends over 15 amino acids. Trimming removed 2 bases from V and 8 bases from J; junction bases left unmatched: 7. The germline gives CDR1 SGHTA, CDR2 FQGTGA.